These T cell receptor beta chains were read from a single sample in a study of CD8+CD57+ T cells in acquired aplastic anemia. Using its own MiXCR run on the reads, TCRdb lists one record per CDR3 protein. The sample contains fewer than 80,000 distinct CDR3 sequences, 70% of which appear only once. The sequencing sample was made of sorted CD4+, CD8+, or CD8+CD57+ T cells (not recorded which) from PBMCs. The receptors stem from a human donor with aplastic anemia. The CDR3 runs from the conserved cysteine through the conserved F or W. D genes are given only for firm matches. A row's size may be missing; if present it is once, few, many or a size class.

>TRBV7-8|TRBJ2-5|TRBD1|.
CASSTGDRWETQYF
TGTGCCAGCAGCACAGGGGACAGGTGGGAGACCCAGTACTTC
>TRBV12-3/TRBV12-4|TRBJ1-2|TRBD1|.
CASSLGTGRGYTF
TGTGCCAGCAGTTTAGGGACAGGCCGAGGGTACACCTTC
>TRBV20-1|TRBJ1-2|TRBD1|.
CSARDLGQGAPGYTF
TGCAGTGCTAGAGACTTAGGACAGGGGGCGCCGGGCTACACCTTC
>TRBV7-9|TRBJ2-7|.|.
CASSLGRGEYF
TGTGCCAGCAGCTTAGGCAGGGGGGAGTACTTC
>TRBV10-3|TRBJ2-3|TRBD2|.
CASSPRTSGFPDTQYF
TGTGCCAGCAGTCCCCGGACTAGCGGGTTCCCAGATACGCAGTATTTT
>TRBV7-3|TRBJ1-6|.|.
CASSFSLKSPLHF
TGTGCCAGCAGCTTTTCCCTTAAATCACCCCTCCACTTT
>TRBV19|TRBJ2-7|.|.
CASSHRDTTYEQYF
TGTGCCAGTAGCCACAGGGACACCACCTACGAGCAGTACTTC
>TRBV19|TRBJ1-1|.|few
CASSNLGRFGAFF
TGTGCCAGTAGCAATTTGGGGAGGTTTGGAGCTTTCTTT
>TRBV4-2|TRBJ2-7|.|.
CASSQDTDLFYEQYF
TGTGCCAGCAGCCAAGATACAGATTTATTCTACGAGCAGTACTTC
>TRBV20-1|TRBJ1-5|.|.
CSARDRWGSNQPQHF
TGCAGTGCTAGAGATCGGTGGGGTTCGAATCAGCCCCAGCATTTT
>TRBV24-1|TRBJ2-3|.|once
CATSVETNLQYF
TGTGCCACCAGTGTGGAAACTAACCTGCAGTATTTT
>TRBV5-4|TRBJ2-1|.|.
CASTYSDPLPYNEQFF
TGTGCCAGCACCTATTCGGACCCTCTTCCTTACAATGAGCAGTTCTTC
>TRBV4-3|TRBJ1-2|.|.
CASSQDRAANYGYTF
TGCGCCAGCAGCCAAGATCGGGCAGCCAACTATGGCTACACCTTC
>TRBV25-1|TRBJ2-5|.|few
CASSGQEAGDRETQYF
TGTGCCAGCAGTGGCCAGGAGGCAGGGGATAGGGAGACCCAGTACTTC
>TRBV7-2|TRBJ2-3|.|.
CASSLVAETQYF
TGTGCCAGCAGCTTAGTGGCAGAAACGCAGTATTTT
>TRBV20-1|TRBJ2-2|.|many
CSARVGGELFF
TGCAGTGCTAGAGTAGGGGGGGAGCTGTTTTTT
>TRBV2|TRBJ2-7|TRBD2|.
CASSGGTSSSNEQYF
TGTGCCAGCAGTGGAGGGACTAGCTCGTCCAACGAGCAGTACTTC
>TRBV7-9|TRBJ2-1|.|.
CASRETGDEQFF
TGTGCCAGCAGGGAAACTGGGGATGAGCAGTTCTTC
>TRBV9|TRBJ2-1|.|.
CASSVSGVFEQFF
TGTGCCAGCAGCGTCAGTGGGGTCTTTGAGCAGTTCTTC
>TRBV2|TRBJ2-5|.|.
CASSGQSRETQYF
TGTGCCAGCAGTGGACAGTCTCGAGAGACCCAGTACTTC
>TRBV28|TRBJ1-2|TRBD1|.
CASSFVLTGGNYGYTF
TGTGCCAGCAGTTTCGTCCTGACAGGGGGCAACTATGGCTACACCTTC
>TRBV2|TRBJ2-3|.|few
CASSSGTSSTDTQYF
TGTGCCAGCAGTTCCGGGACTTCTAGCACAGATACGCAGTATTTT
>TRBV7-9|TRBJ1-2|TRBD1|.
CASSLGRTGADGYTF
TGTGCCAGCAGCTTAGGGCGGACAGGGGCTGACGGCTACACCTTC
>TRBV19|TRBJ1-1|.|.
CASSPTGNEAFF
TGTGCCAGTAGTCCCACAGGGAATGAAGCTTTCTTT
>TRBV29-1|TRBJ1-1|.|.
CSVAPRTEAFF
TGCAGCGTTGCGCCCAGGACTGAAGCTTTCTTT
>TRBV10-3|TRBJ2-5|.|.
CAISESVETRYF
TGTGCCATCAGTGAGAGCGTCGAGACCCGGTACTTC
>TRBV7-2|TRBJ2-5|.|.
CASSPRTTSGETQYF
TGTGCCAGCAGCCCCCGGACGACGAGTGGGGAGACCCAGTACTTC
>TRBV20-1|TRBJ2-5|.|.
CSARVGGQETQYF
TGCAGTGCTAGGGTTGGGGGTCAGGAGACCCAGTACTTC
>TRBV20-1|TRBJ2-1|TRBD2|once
CSARVGTSGVPSSYNEQFF
TGCAGTGCTAGAGTCGGGACTAGCGGGGTCCCGAGCTCCTACAATGAGCAGTTCTTC
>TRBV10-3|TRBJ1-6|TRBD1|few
CAIRDRGRSPLHF
TGTGCCATCCGCGACAGGGGACGTTCACCCCTCCACTTT
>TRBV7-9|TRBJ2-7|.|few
CASSKGYEQYF
TGTGCCAGCAGCAAGGGTTACGAGCAGTACTTC
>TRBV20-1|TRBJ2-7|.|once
CSARLDSYEQYF
TGCAGTGCTAGACTTGACTCCTACGAGCAGTACTTC
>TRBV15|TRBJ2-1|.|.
CATSRAGINEQFF
TGTGCCACCAGCAGAGCGGGGATCAATGAGCAGTTCTTC
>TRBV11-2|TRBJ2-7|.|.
CASSPVGGSAPHEQYF
TGTGCCAGCAGCCCCGTGGGGGGCTCTGCACCCCACGAGCAGTACTTC
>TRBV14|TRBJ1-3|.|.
CASSQGSGVRGNTIYF
TGTGCCAGCAGCCAAGGTTCAGGGGTGAGGGGAAACACCATATATTTT
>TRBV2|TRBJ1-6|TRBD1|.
CASMLGQGRSPLHF
TGTGCCAGCATGCTCGGACAGGGGAGGTCACCCCTCCACTTT
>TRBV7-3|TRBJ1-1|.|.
CASSTDLNTEALF
TGTGCCAGCAGCACGGACCTTAACACTGAAGCTCTCTTT
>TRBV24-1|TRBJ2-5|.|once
CATSQLGQETQYF
TGTGCCACCAGTCAGCTGGGCCAAGAGACCCAGTACTTC
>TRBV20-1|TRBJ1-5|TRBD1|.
CSARGQGNQPQHF
TGCAGTGCTAGAGGACAGGGGAATCAGCCCCAGCATTTT
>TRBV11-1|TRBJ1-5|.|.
CASSSTTASSNQPQHF
TGTGCCAGCAGCTCCACGACAGCATCTAGCAATCAGCCCCAGCATTTT
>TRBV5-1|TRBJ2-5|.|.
CASSPPAETQYF
TGCGCCAGCAGCCCCCCTGCAGAGACCCAGTACTTC
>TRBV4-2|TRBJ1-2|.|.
CAISEDQGYGYTF
TGTGCCATCAGTGAGGACCAGGGTTATGGCTACACCTTC
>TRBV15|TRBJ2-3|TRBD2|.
CATSKGLAGRADTQYF
TGTGCCACCAGCAAAGGACTAGCGGGGCGTGCAGATACGCAGTATTTT
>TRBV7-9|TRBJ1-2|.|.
CASSFGGGYGYTF
TGTGCCAGCAGCTTCGGGGGCGGGTATGGCTACACCTTC
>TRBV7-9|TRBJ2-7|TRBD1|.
CANSFRDRDTYEQYF
TGTGCCAACAGCTTTAGGGACAGGGATACCTACGAGCAGTACTTC
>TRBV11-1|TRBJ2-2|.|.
CASSSMFETGTTGELFF
TGTGCCAGCAGCTCTATGTTTGAGACAGGGACTACCGGGGAGCTGTTTTTT
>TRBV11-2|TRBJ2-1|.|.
CASSPTSFPYNEQFF
TGTGCCAGCAGCCCCACCTCGTTTCCCTACAATGAGCAGTTCTTC
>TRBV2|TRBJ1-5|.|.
CASNPSGGQWQPQHF
TGTGCCAGCAACCCAAGCGGGGGGCAGTGGCAGCCCCAGCATTTT
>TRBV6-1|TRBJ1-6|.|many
CASEGRSYNSPLHF
TGTGCCAGCGAGGGACGGTCCTATAATTCACCCCTCCACTTT
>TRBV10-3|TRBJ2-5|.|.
CAIRMDGRNQETQYF
TGTGCCATCAGGATGGACGGGCGGAACCAAGAGACCCAGTACTTC
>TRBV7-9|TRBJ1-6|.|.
CASSYDHTSPLHF
TGTGCCAGCAGCTACGACCATACTTCACCCCTCCACTTT